Below, one TCR beta chain is given with its context. The antigen it binds to is not known. No base quality values were provided; no much bigger clone lies one nucleotide off. Between the V and J ends, shortened by 6 bases and 5 bases respectively, the junction contains 11 bases. Per the germline V gene, MDHEN is the CDR1 and SYDVKM is the CDR2. The CDR3 runs 12 amino acids, cysteine and phenylalanine included. Only the CDR3 part of the read is kept: 36 bases, read in frame from the first base. This entry comes from a study of cytomegalovirus exposure and HLA in healthy donors (dated by TCRdb to about 2017). At the level of the whole study: An earlier analysis of fewer than 750 of the donors reported 276 Gb of sequence data and 95 million to 120 million unique TCR beta sequences obtained from around 190 million T cells. The number of donors typed differed by locus, with roughly 620-630 for A, B, C, DRB1 and DQB1, around 500 for DQA1, 606 for DPA1, and some 450 for DPB1. Among about 400 genotyped donors of the cohort, an average of about 220,000 unique TCR beta nucleotide sequences was sequenced per donor, of which 15% to 20% were non-productive. The aim of the study was to test whether cataloging public T cell receptors could identify signatures of past pathogen exposure. A separate validation cohort of 90 to 150 different subjects was used in addition to the roughly 640-subject first cohort. In the later analysis, no new phenotypic data were used to find candidate immune exposures; instead, reliance was placed on TCR beta sequences and their occurrence across donors. The T cell repertoires of about 700 subjects were profiled by immunosequencing and related to cytomegalovirus serostatus. High-throughput TCR immunosequencing, statistical association of individual TCRs with disease status, and machine learning were combined to predict cytomegalovirus infection status. Of the 398 genotyped donors, roughly 80% fell in the genetic ancestry cluster associated with self-reported Caucasian donors. A later genetic analysis used genome-wide SNP genotypes for 398 of the 666 donors, treating that subset as a discovery cohort. A later analysis re-examined previously published TCR beta repertoires from just over 650 donors and added high-resolution HLA genotyping to investigate patterns of TCR occurrence. Roughly five DR-DQ haplotypes were handled as single units for association and clustering, since linkage in the cohort was strong. An earlier analysis of around 640 of the donors used high-throughput TCR beta sequencing to judge whether each TCR beta V gene segment behaved as functional or pseudogenic. An early release covering about 600 HLA-typed donors comprised about 300 gigabases of sequencing data and around 85 million unique TCR sequences. Every repertoire in the discovery cohort had been generated on one and the same sequencing platform. Alongside the repertoire data, information on donor age, sex, ethnicity and CMV serostatus was compiled. Both class I and class II loci were covered by HLA typing, at four-digit resolution.

The cohort comprised around 700 healthy bone marrow donors. All cohort members were sampled while nominally healthy, although unrecorded immune exposures were likely present. The donor tested CMV seronegative, placing the donor among the 350 to 400 seronegative members of the cohort. A peripheral blood sample was provided by each donor, and peripheral blood mononuclear cells were used for TCR beta sequencing. Genomic DNA was extracted from the blood cell samples with the Qiagen DNeasy Blood Extraction Kit. The library was produced with the immunoSEQ multiplex PCR assay. A mixture of 60 forward primers for TCR Vbeta segments and 13 reverse primers for TCR Jbeta segments was used in the multiplex PCR. Amplification of the CDR3 region of rearranged TCR beta genes was performed with a multiplex PCR assay on genomic DNA. The amplified TCR beta libraries were sequenced on the Illumina HiSeq System as 87-base-pair reads. On the study's bioinformatics: A later analysis counted tens of millions of unique TCR beta chains across the 690 or so repertoires, and some 12 million of these chains were shared by at least two donors. A nearest-neighbor algorithm error-corrected the raw reads and collapsed the reads into unique sequences, merging closely related sequences to remove PCR and sequencing errors. CDR3 sequences were aligned to IMGT reference sequences to assign V, D and J gene segments. For a sequence to be retained, a match of at least six nucleotides to both a V gene segment and a J gene segment was required. A rearrangement counted as productive if the CDR3 had no stop codons and remained in frame with V and J, and every other rearrangement counted as non-productive. CDR3 was defined by IMGT convention, running from the second conserved V-encoded cysteine to the conserved J-encoded phenylalanine. Sequences without an unambiguous match to a single V gene segment were excluded from the earlier analysis of 450 to 650 of the donors. An earlier analysis of several hundred of the donors called V segments functional above 56.7% productive rearrangements and segregating when the between-donor standard deviation exceeded 5%. A statistical classification framework was developed to diagnose cytomegalovirus status using the catalog of TCR beta chain sequences. In a later analysis, V and J genes were assigned by comparing TCR nucleotide sequences against IMGT/GENE-DB human TR gene sequences. In a later analysis, CDR3 sequences and most-parsimonious VDJ recombination scenarios were assigned using the TCRdist pipeline. In a later analysis, every TCR beta chain was defined by the combination of its CDR3 amino acid sequence and its V-gene family, and reads without a unique V-gene family were dropped. To address suspected cross-contamination and a sequencing artifact, a later analysis removed around 590 highly shared, low-generation-probability nucleotide sequences. In a later analysis, a clonal expansion index for each public chain was calculated from normalized within-repertoire ranks of inferred template counts. In a later analysis, generation probabilities were computed using a VDJ recombination model fitted to out-of-frame rearrangements, and the results were checked against IGoR. In a later analysis, hypergeometric tests were used to score TCR-TCR, TCR-HLA and TCR-CMV co-occurrence, with a repertoire-size bias correction applied to TCR pairs. A later analysis estimated false discovery rates by permuting HLA or CMV assignments 20 times. In a later analysis, co-occurring TCRs were grouped with DBSCAN, and TCRdist sequence similarity was added when clustering was performed within HLA-allele-positive subsets. Repertoires with fewer than 30,000 or more than 120,000 public chains were left out of co-occurrence clustering, as were four to six repertoires with anomalous nucleotide sharing. What TCRdb holds here is the immuneACCESS table cut down to in-frame rearrangements. Part of the clones is not present; checked against another copy, under half of the missing clones reflect an unresolved V gene, and the others are unexplained. V, J and clone size reflect that table, while D and trimming were determined from the DNA. This sample comprises 140,000 or so clones, roughly four fifths of them detected only once. The ten largest clones capture 3% to 4% of the sample.

General study outcomes and caveats: In an earlier analysis of roughly 560 of the donors, most TCR beta V segments were observed in productive rearrangements about 90% or about 30% of the time, broadly matching IMGT annotations. A later analysis found that TCR association rates varied across HLA loci, with DRB1 alleles showing the most associated TCRs and HLA-C alleles the fewest. In a later analysis, around 15,000 TCR beta sequences were associated with specific HLA alleles at a false discovery rate of 0.05. Most CMV-associated TCR beta chains appeared to be HLA-restricted in a later analysis, and the HLA associations seemed to be driven largely by CMV exposure. The only immune exposure information available for the cohort was CMV serostatus. Correlated functional status among segregating V segments might be attributable to linkage disequilibrium, but an unknown experimental factor could not be ruled out. In this cohort, only TCR beta chains were sequenced, and detectable features were limited by the absence of alpha or paired-chain data. A further reported finding was that TCR beta sequences accurately predicted the HLA-A and HLA-B alleles for most subjects in the first cohort. It was suggested by the authors that the approach could potentially be generalized to other disease states and immunological phenotypes. Some IMGT-functional V segments, including TRBV6-2 and TRBV6-3, could not be told apart with the 87-base-pair reads, so those segments were excluded. The presence/absence analyses assumed that sequencing depth was roughly uniform across donors, and that assumption may not be true. Assigning TCR associations to individual alleles was difficult when HLA alleles, especially DR and DQ, strongly co-occurred. According to a later genetic analysis, donors in an Asian-associated ancestry cluster had fewer N-insertions in productive TCRs than the roughly 700-donor mean. A total of fewer than 200 TCR beta chains were listed by the study as associated with cytomegalovirus. A later analysis found that HLA-associated TCR beta chains were more clonally expanded and had lower generation probabilities than equally common non-associated chains. In vitro tests confirmed that a few of the cytomegalovirus-associated TCR beta chains recognize cytomegalovirus antigens. A later analysis reported that several top co-occurrence clusters appeared linked to parvovirus B19, influenza, CMV and Epstein-Barr virus. Because counts were too low, about 15 rarely observed V segments, including chromosome 9 orphons, were left out of the earlier analysis of several hundred of the donors. Because HLA typing was missing for some donors at each locus, association tests included only the typed subset. A cluster of highly shared sequence variants was judged likely to represent a technical artifact of the sequencing pipeline. V-gene and J-gene trimming of TCR beta chains was associated with a missense DCLRE1C variant in a later genetic analysis, and the association was replicated in an independent cohort. While some public TCRs were present in many individuals, most TCR sequences turned up only very rarely across donors. Cytomegalovirus status was reported to be diagnosed by the classifier with high specificity and sensitivity in both the original and validation cohorts.

Sequencing was carried out using PBMCs. This sequence originates from a male donor in good health and CMV-seronegative. In this chain, TRBV28 is recombined with TRBJ2-7; the D gene is perhaps TRBD1, from 6 matching bases. For the CDR3, the sequence is CASSRDIHEQYF. The base sequence is TGTGCCAGCAGCCGGGACATCCACGAGCAGTACTTC. Beyond the CDR3, the reference TRBV28 and TRBJ2-7 genes provide the residues; the full variable domain reads: DVKVTQSSRYLVKRTGEKVFLECVQDMDHENMFWYRQDPGLGLRLIYFSYDVKMKEKGDIPEGYSVSREKKERFSLILESASTNQTSMYLCASSRDIHEQYFGPGTRLTVT.